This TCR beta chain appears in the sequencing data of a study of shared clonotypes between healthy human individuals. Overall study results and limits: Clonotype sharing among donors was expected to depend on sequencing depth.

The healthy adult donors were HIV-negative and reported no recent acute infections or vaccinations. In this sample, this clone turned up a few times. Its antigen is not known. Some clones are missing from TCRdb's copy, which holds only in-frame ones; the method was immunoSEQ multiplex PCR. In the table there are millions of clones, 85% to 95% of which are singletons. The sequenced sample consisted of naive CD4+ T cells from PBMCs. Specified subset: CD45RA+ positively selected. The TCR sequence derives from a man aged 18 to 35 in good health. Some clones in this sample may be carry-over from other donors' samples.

CDR3: CASSPRSRGLGEQYF. The CDR3 nucleotides are TGTGCCAGCTCACCACGTTCCAGGGGGCTCGGCGAGCAGTACTTC. The V call is TRBV18, the J call TRBJ2-7, with 8 positions matching TRBD1. With 1 base clipped from V and 6 bases from J, the junction kept 8 bases outside the gene matches. CDR3 length equals 15 residues. The V gene's germline CDR1 is KGHSH and CDR2 LQKENI. The full variable domain, rest sourced from reference TRBV18 and TRBJ2-7, is NAGVMQNPRHLVRRRGQEARLRCSPMKGHSHVYWYRQLPEEGLKFMVYLQKENIIDESGMPKERFSAEFPKEGPSILRIQQVVRGDSAAYFCASSPRSRGLGEQYFGPGTRLTVT.